What follows are 7 T cell receptor beta chains derived from one specimen sequenced in a study of CDR3 diversity in severe acne. TCRdb re-called the PCR reads with MiXCR, one entry per CDR3 protein. Among tens of thousands of distinct CDR3 sequences, around 49% were seen once, and the ten largest hold approximately 14%. Sequenced input: blood. The receptors shown here come from a male donor in good health, without acne.

At least ten counts were recorded for this clonotype. J is TRBJ1-6 and V is TRBV27, with a weak D call TRBD1 (6 bases). Germline CDR1 reads MNHEY; CDR2 reads SMNVEV (reference sequence). This CDR3 has 15 amino acids. Trimming cost V 6 bases and J 5 bases, with 14 bases left between them. The CDR3 region is CASRYMTGDNSPLHF. As DNA, the CDR3 is TGTGCCAGCAGATATATGACAGGAGATAATTCACCCCTCCACTTT.

This clonotype has a single count. The junction and the germline gene differ at one end; a read error may be behind it. The chain has TRBV7-4 and TRBJ2-5; 11 nucleotides agree with TRBD2. Germline values: CDR1 SGHVT, CDR2 SQSDAQ. The CDR3 sequence is 16 residues long. The CDR3 loop reads CASSPTSGSIAETRYF. The DNA of the CDR3 is TGTGCCAGCAGCCCCACTAGCGGGAGTATAGCGGAGACCCGGTACTTC.

This clonotype was observed many times. The chain's CDR3 is CASKGSGGHGAFF. The CDR3 DNA follows: TGTGCCAGCAAGGGGTCCGGCGGGCATGGAGCTTTCTTT. This chain connects TRBV2 to TRBJ1-1, with D tentatively TRBD1 (5 bases). V was trimmed by 7 bases and J by 10 bases, leaving 19 bases between them. CDR1 SNHLY and CDR2 FYNNEI come from the germline V gene. CDR3 length: 13 residues.

This clonotype was picked up a small number of times. J is TRBJ1-1 and V is TRBV5-8; D gene ambiguous. Looked up from germline, CDR1 is SGHTS and CDR2 is YDEGEE. This CDR3 spans 13 amino acids. V dropped 4 bases and J dropped 5 bases, with 12 bases sitting between them. The CDR3 loop reads CASSTQGRTEAFF. The CDR3 nucleotides are TGTGCCAGCAGCACACAAGGACGGACTGAAGCTTTCTTT.

This clonotype was recorded many times. The chain's CDR3 is CASSFGRGGETQYF. As DNA, the CDR3 is TGTGCCAGCAGCTTTGGCAGGGGCGGGGAGACCCAGTACTTC. J is TRBJ2-5 and V is TRBV5-6; D might be TRBD1 (6 bases). CDR3 length equals 14 residues. Germline CDR1 is SGHDT and CDR2 is YYEEEE. V lost 2 bases and J 5 bases, leaving 13 bases between the germline ends.

The chain employs TRBV5-1 and TRBJ2-7; 10 nucleotides align to TRBD1. Trimming cost V 6 bases and J 7 bases; bases outside gene matches: 7. This CDR3 has 13 residues. The germline V gene has CDR1 SGHRS and CDR2 YFSETQ. Here the CDR3 reads CASTGQGMREQYF. The CDR3 DNA follows: TGCGCCAGCACGGGACAGGGGATGCGGGAGCAGTACTTC.

V gene TRBV10-2 combines with J gene TRBJ1-2; D is possibly TRBD1 (6 bases). Between the trimmed V and J ends, which lost 6 bases and 4 bases, there was a span of 15 bases. This CDR3 region has 14 residues. The germline V gene has CDR1 WSHSY and CDR2 SAAADI. The CDR3 loop is CASRDRDTTYGYTF. CDR3 nucleotide sequence: TGCGCCAGCAGAGACCGGGACACCACCTATGGCTACACCTTC.